Below, 5 T cell receptor beta chains from the same sample are listed, as sequenced in a study of OX40 agonist ivuxolimab in advanced cancers. Data came from immunoSEQ multiplex PCR; TCRdb stores just in-frame clones and leaves some out. The sample consists of 70,000 to 95,000 clones, roughly nine tenths of them appearing once. The source material was CD4+ or CD8+ T cells sorted from blood, sampled in a trial of the OX40 agonist ivuxolimab. The receptors derive from an adult with an advanced solid tumor such as melanoma, head and neck, liver or kidney cancer.

This chain links TRBV29-1 with TRBJ2-7, with 10 bases that match TRBD2. Germline CDR1 SQVTM, CDR2 ANQGSEA. This CDR3 contains 12 residues. V lost 7 bases, J lost 0 bases, and 0 bases stayed unmatched. The CDR3 loop reads CSASGSSYEQYF. CDR3 nucleotides: TGCAGCGCTAGCGGGAGCTCCTACGAGCAGTACTTC.

The rearrangement links TRBV6-5 to TRBJ2-5; D gene unclear. Germline CDR1 MNHEY, CDR2 SVGAGI. Trimming shortened V by 2 bases and J by 4 bases, and 8 bases separated the two germline ends. CDR3 length: 13 residues. The CDR3 region is CASSYRVRETQYF. CDR3 bases: TGTGCCAGCAGTTACAGGGTGAGAGAGACCCAGTACTTC.

This chain links TRBV4-1 with TRBJ2-1; maybe TRBD1 (6 bases). V dropped 6 bases and J dropped 2 bases, with 11 bases sitting between them. Per the germline V gene, CDR1 is MGHRA and CDR2 is YSYEKL. This CDR3 is built from 14 residues. CDR3 in DNA: TGCGCCAGCAGACTCAGGGGCCCCTACAATGAGCAGTTCTTC. Residues: CASRLRGPYNEQFF.

This rearrangement joins TRBV11-2 to TRBJ1-5; a possible D gene is TRBD1 (6 bases). Trimming took 4 bases from V and 3 from J, leaving 13 bases between them. Germline V gene lookup returns CDR1 SGHAT and CDR2 FQNNGV. The CDR3 spans 15 residues. The CDR3 reads CASSSLQGFNQPQHF. CDR3 sequence (DNA): TGTGCCAGCAGCTCTCTACAGGGATTCAATCAGCCCCAGCATTTT.

The chain couples TRBV15 to TRBJ2-2; a possible D gene is TRBD1 (6 bases). Germline CDR1 is LNHNV and CDR2 is YYDKDF (reference sequence). V was cut by 0 bases and J by 5 bases, with 16 bases left in between. There are 17 residues in the CDR3. The CDR3 bases are TGTGCCACCAGCAGAGATCAGGGCTGGGGGCGTACCGGGGAGCTGTTTTTT. Translation: CATSRDQGWGRTGELFF.